The 30 T cell receptor beta chains below were found in one sample sequenced in a study of blood T cells in healthy people across ages. PCR was performed a second time for about 7 to 12 cycles using a sample-barcoded 5' primer and a J-beta primer mix. TCRdb re-called the 5' RACE reads through MiXCR, storing one row per CDR3 protein. This sample has approximately 800,000 distinct CDR3 sequences, with more than 20% found just once. This same sample was also part of a study on T cells of mothers and their children.

Material for sequencing was blood. Receptors were obtained from a boy aged 10-17 years in good health.

V and J are TRBV2 and TRBJ1-1; D not certain. CDR3 size: 13 residues. V was pared by 2 bases and J by 5 bases, with 9 bases between. CDR1 is SNHLY, CDR2 FYNNEI, per germline. The CDR3, as DNA: TGTGCCAGCAGTGAAATGGAAGGGACTGAAGCTTTCTTT. Translated, it gives CASSEMEGTEAFF.

V gene TRBV6-2 or TRBV6-3 combines with J gene TRBJ1-4, with D possibly TRBD1 on 6 matching bases. With 6 bases removed from V and 0 bases from J, the gap between germline ends came to 17 bases. This CDR3 has 17 residues. The germline V gene has CDR1 MNHEY and CDR2 SVGEGT. The CDR3 DNA is TGTGCCAGCAGCGACAGGAGGCCAATCGCAACTAATGAAAAACTGTTTTTT. Amino acid sequence: CASSDRRPIATNEKLFF.

This clonotype is a singleton in its sample. This chain links TRBV25-1 with TRBJ1-3; maybe TRBD1 (5 bases). CDR3 length equals 13 residues. V dropped 8 bases and J dropped 0 bases, with 8 bases sitting between them. Germline assignment: CDR1 MGHDK and CDR2 SYGVNS. CDR3 protein: CASADSSGNTIYF. The CDR3 DNA reads TGTGCCAGCGCCGACAGCTCTGGAAACACCATATATTTT.

The V and J genes are TRBV15 and TRBJ2-1; TRBD2 might be the D (6 bases). The J call may be wrong; the DNA end is better matched by TRBJ2-7. The germline gives CDR1 LNHNV, CDR2 YYDKDF (reference sequence). This CDR3 has 13 residues. Written as DNA, the CDR3 is TGTGCCACCAGCAGAGATCGACGGGGGGAGCAGTACTTC. Encoded protein: CATSRDRRGEQYF.

The rearrangement uses TRBV12-3 or TRBV12-4 and TRBJ2-5; D call uncertain. The CDR3 spans 15 residues. Trimming left V 0 bases short and J 2 bases short, with 10 bases between. DNA of the CDR3: TGTGCCAGCAGTTTAGCTGTTGGTCCTCAAGAGACCCAGTACTTC. Its protein product is CASSLAVGPQETQYF.

A few counts support this clonotype. This rearrangement joins TRBV5-6 to TRBJ2-5; D is unresolved. CDR3 size: 13 residues. V lost 4 bases and J lost 0, with 7 bases in between. CDR1 SGHDT and CDR2 YYEEEE come from the germline V gene. CDR3 sequence reads: CASSPLNQETQYF. As DNA, the CDR3 is TGTGCCAGCAGCCCTTTAAACCAAGAGACCCAGTACTTC.

This clonotype was detected a few times. V gene TRBV29-1 combines with J gene TRBJ2-3, with TRBD2 as a possible D gene (6 bases). Germline-derived CDR1 and CDR2 are SQVTM and ANQGSEA. The CDR3 covers 13 residues. V shed 2 bases and J shed 1 base, with 7 bases lying between them. The DNA of the CDR3 is TGCAGCGTTGAATCGGGGGGCACAGATACGCAGTATTTT. Protein: CSVESGGTDTQYF.

This clonotype occurred a few times. The genes are TRBV2 and TRBJ2-5; D is possibly TRBD2 (5 bases). The end of the DNA is better explained by TRBJ2-1, so the J call may be wrong. Germline CDR1 and CDR2: SNHLY and FYNNEI. The CDR3 is made up of 14 amino acids. The CDR3 is CASTQRSGYNEQFF. CDR3 DNA: TGTGCCAGCACCCAGAGGAGCGGTTACAATGAGCAGTTCTTC.

The chain is built from TRBV4-1 and TRBJ1-1; a weak D match, TRBD1 (5 bases). Trimming left V 3 bases short and J 4 bases short, with 15 bases between. CDR1 is MGHRA, CDR2 YSYEKL, per germline. This CDR3 spans 15 amino acids. CDR3 amino acids: CASSHAVVGGTEAFF. CDR3 bases: TGCGCCAGCAGCCATGCCGTTGTGGGGGGCACTGAAGCTTTCTTT.

This clonotype was seen only a few times. V usage is TRBV18 and J usage is TRBJ2-3; TRBD1 aligns across 10 bases. Germline V CDR1 and CDR2: KGHSH, LQKENI. The ends lost 3 bases at V and 0 bases at J; junction bases unmatched: 3. The CDR3 is made up of 16 amino acids. The CDR3 DNA reads TGTGCCAGCTCACCGGGACAGGGGATAAGCACAGATACGCAGTATTTT. Translation: CASSPGQGISTDTQYF.

The rearrangement uses TRBV28 and TRBJ2-7; 7 bases line up with TRBD1. The CDR3 runs 15 residues. The J segment lost 4 bases and the V segment lost 3 bases, leaving 9 bases of the junction unmatched. Germline CDR1 and CDR2: MDHEN and SYDVKM. CDR3 region: CASSFLTGLEYEQYF. CDR3 DNA: TGTGCCAGCAGTTTCCTGACAGGGCTAGAGTACGAGCAGTACTTC.

V is TRBV6-2 or TRBV6-3 and J is TRBJ2-2; TRBD2 is a possible D gene (5 bases). Germline V gene lookup returns CDR1 MNHEY and CDR2 SVGEGT. The CDR3 is made up of 16 amino acids. V lost 0 bases and J lost 7, with 15 bases in between. CDR3 amino acids: CASSYSDPTGIGELFF. The CDR3 region has the DNA TGTGCCAGCAGTTACTCGGACCCAACCGGGATCGGGGAGCTGTTTTTT.

This sequence joins TRBV28 and TRBJ2-5, with 9 bases fitting TRBD2. This CDR3 has 15 amino acids. Germline CDR1 reads MDHEN; CDR2 reads SYDVKM. V was pared by 6 bases and J by 4 bases, with 9 bases of the junction left unmatched. This CDR3 reads CASRGPGLARETQYF. The DNA for the CDR3 is TGTGCCAGCAGGGGACCGGGACTAGCCCGAGAGACCCAGTACTTC.

The chain carries TRBV29-1 and TRBJ2-3; 8 positions match TRBD2. The length of the CDR3 is 15 residues. CDR1 SQVTM and CDR2 ANQGSEA come from the germline V gene. V was clipped by 4 bases and J by 4 bases; unmatched bases: 10. CDR3 residues: CSVVREGRGADTQYF. CDR3 nucleotide sequence: TGCAGCGTTGTACGGGAGGGAAGAGGGGCAGATACGCAGTATTTT.

This clonotype occurred many times. V and J are TRBV20-1 and TRBJ1-2; 7 bases are a match to TRBD1. Germline V gene data show CDR1 as DFQATT and CDR2 as SNEGSKA (reference sequence). CDR3 size: 10 residues. The CDR3 spells CSGDRAGYTF. CDR3 bases: TGCAGCGGAGACAGGGCGGGCTACACCTTC.

This clonotype was detected a few times. The CDR3 DNA reads TGTGCCATCAGTGACAGCGGAAGAAATCTTTACGAGCAGTACTTC. Translating gives CAISDSGRNLYEQYF. V and J are TRBV10-3 and TRBJ2-1, with D maybe TRBD2 (5 bases). The end of the DNA is better explained by TRBJ2-7, so the J call may be wrong. This CDR3 has 15 amino acids. In germline, CDR1 is ENHRY, CDR2 SYGVKD.

This clonotype was counted a few times. The chain employs TRBV18 and TRBJ2-2, with D perhaps being TRBD1 or TRBD2 (5 bases each). Trimming took 4 bases from V and 4 from J, leaving 13 bases between them. CDR1 is KGHSH, CDR2 LQKENI, per germline. The CDR3 runs to 15 residues. DNA for the CDR3: TGTGCCAGCTCACTGGGACCACCAGGCACCGGGGAGCTGTTTTTT. It translates to CASSLGPPGTGELFF.

This chain joins TRBV5-6 and TRBJ2-5; 10 nucleotides align to TRBD1. The closer fit of TRBJ2-7 to the DNA end suggests the J call may be wrong. The CDR3 covers 14 residues. The germline V gene has CDR1 SGHDT and CDR2 YYEEEE. CDR3 sequence: CASSIDRGPYEQYF. CDR3 DNA: TGTGCCAGCAGCATTGACAGGGGGCCCTACGAGCAGTACTTC.

The CDR3 nucleotides read TGTGCCAGCAGCGAAAGGGTTCTCTACGAGCAGTACTTC. It translates to CASSERVLYEQYF. The genes are TRBV12-3 or TRBV12-4 and TRBJ2-5; D remains ambiguous. The J call may be mistaken, given a closer DNA end match to TRBJ2-7. This CDR3 contains 13 residues.

With respect to this clonotype: Relative to the germline gene, one junction end is altered; a read error may explain this. The chain employs TRBV12-5 and TRBJ2-6; D unclear. Per germline, CDR1 LGHNT and CDR2 FRNRAP. The CDR3 is 13 residues long. CDR3 bases: TGTGCTAGTGGTTTTTTTGGGGTCAACGTCCTGACTTTC. Translation gives CASGFFGVNVLTF.

The chain has TRBV20-1 and TRBJ2-5, with D hard to call. The J call may not be correct, given that the DNA end is closer to TRBJ2-7. The germline gives CDR1 DFQATT, CDR2 SNEGSKA (reference sequence). The CDR3 is 11 amino acids. CDR3 bases: TGCAGTGCTAGAAAGACACACGAGCAGTACTTC. This gives the protein CSARKTHEQYF.

This clonotype was observed a handful of times. The rearrangement links TRBV28 to TRBJ1-4; D unclear. The V gene lost 9 bases and the J gene lost 8 bases, with 13 bases spanning the gap. The length of the CDR3 is 12 residues. Germline lookup yields CDR1 MDHEN and CDR2 SYDVKM. The CDR3 loop reads CASQRVGEKLFF. The DNA for the CDR3 is TGTGCCAGTCAACGGGTGGGCGAAAAACTGTTTTTT.

The chain uses TRBV6-5 and TRBJ1-1; the D is unclear. Germline lookup yields CDR1 MNHEY and CDR2 SVGAGI. The CDR3 has 13 residues. Trimming took off 2 bases at V and 3 bases at J, with 7 bases between the two ends. As DNA, the CDR3 is TGTGCCAGCAGTTACGTCGGATACACTGAAGCTTTCTTT. Translation: CASSYVGYTEAFF.

There are a few counts of this clonotype. The chain joins TRBV28 to TRBJ2-5; TRBD2 matches 7 bases. The DNA end is more similar to TRBJ2-1, so the J call may be wrong. Germline CDR1 MDHEN, CDR2 SYDVKM. The CDR3 is made up of 18 amino acids. This CDR3 reads CASSSLNWGLKICNEQFF. The CDR3 nucleotides read TGTGCCAGCAGTTCATTGAACTGGGGACTAAAAATTTGCAATGAGCAGTTCTTC.

This clonotype has a handful of counts. The chain combines TRBV5-1 with TRBJ1-1; D is ambiguous. V lost 3 bases to trimming and J lost 11 bases, with 14 bases between them. In germline, CDR1 is SGHRS, CDR2 YFSETQ. The CDR3 sequence is 12 residues long. The CDR3 reads CASSSMAEEAFF. The DNA of the CDR3 is TGCGCCAGCAGCTCGATGGCAGAAGAGGCTTTCTTT.

V and J are TRBV6-6 and TRBJ2-3; D not resolved. The CDR3 is 13 residues long. Germline V gene data show CDR1 as MNHNY and CDR2 as SVGAGI (reference sequence). Trimming removed 5 bases from V and 6 bases from J, with 12 bases in between. CDR3 coding DNA: TGTGCCAGCAGTCTTGATTTATACGATACGCAGTATTTT. This encodes CASSLDLYDTQYF.

The chain links TRBV28 to TRBJ1-5, with D unclear. The CDR3 is 12 residues long. The ends were cut back, 5 bases at V and 5 bases at J, with 7 bases in the middle. The germline V gene encodes CDR1 MDHEN and CDR2 SYDVKM. CDR3 nucleotide sequence: TGTGCCAGCAGTCCATGGGATCAGCCCCAGCATTTT. It codes for CASSPWDQPQHF. The complete variable domain, with remaining parts taken from reference TRBV28 and TRBJ1-5, reads DVKVTQSSRYLVKRTGEKVFLECVQDMDHENMFWYRQDPGLGLRLIYFSYDVKMKEKGDIPEGYSVSREKKERFSLILESASTNQTSMYLCASSPWDQPQHFGDGTRLSIL.

The CDR3 loop reads CSARDPGRGDTQYF. Here the CDR3 DNA reads TGCAGTGCTAGAGATCCTGGGCGTGGAGATACGCAGTATTTT. The chain has TRBV20-1 and TRBJ2-3; D is ambiguous. Looked up from germline, CDR1 is DFQATT and CDR2 is SNEGSKA (reference sequence). Trimming pared 0 bases from V and 5 bases from J, leaving 12 bases between. The CDR3 is 14 amino acids.

This clonotype was detected only a few times. The chain combines TRBV7-2 with TRBJ2-7; D uncertain. The V gene lost 1 base and the J gene lost 0 bases, with 10 bases spanning the gap. The CDR3 extends over 15 amino acids. In germline, CDR1 is SGHTA, CDR2 FQGNSA. The CDR3 DNA reads TGTGCCAGCAGCTTAGGAGTCGGAACCTCCTACGAGCAGTACTTC. This translates into CASSLGVGTSYEQYF. Full variable domain (missing parts from reference TRBV7-2 and TRBJ2-7): GAGVSQSPSNKVTEKGKDVELRCDPISGHTALYWYRQSLGQGLEFLIYFQGNSAPDKSGLPSDRFSAERTGGSVSTLTIQRTQQEDSAVYLCASSLGVGTSYEQYFGPGTRLTVT.

The V call is TRBV27, the J call TRBJ2-7, with 7 bases fitting TRBD2. Germline V lookup: CDR1 MNHEY, CDR2 SMNVEV (reference sequence). This CDR3 is built from 15 residues. V was clipped by 10 bases and J by 1 base; unmatched bases: 13. The CDR3 DNA reads as TGTGCCACCGGGGAGGGAGCCGCCCTTTCCTACGAGCAGTACTTC. Protein sequence: CATGEGAALSYEQYF.